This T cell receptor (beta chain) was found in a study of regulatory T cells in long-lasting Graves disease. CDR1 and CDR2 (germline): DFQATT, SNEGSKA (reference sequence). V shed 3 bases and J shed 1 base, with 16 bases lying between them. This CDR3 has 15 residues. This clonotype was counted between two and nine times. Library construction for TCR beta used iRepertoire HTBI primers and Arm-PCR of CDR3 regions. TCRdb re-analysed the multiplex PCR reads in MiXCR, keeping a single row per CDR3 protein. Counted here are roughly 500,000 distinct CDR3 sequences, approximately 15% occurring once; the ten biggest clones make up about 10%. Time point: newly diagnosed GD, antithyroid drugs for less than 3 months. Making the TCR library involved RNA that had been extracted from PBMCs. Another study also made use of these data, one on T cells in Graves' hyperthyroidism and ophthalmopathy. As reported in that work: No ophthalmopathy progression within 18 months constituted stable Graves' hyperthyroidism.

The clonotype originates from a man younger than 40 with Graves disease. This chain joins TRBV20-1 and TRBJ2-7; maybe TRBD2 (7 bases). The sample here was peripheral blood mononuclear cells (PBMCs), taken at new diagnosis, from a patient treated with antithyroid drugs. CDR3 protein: CSARGVGRGSYEQYF. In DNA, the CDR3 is TGCAGTGCTAGGGGGGTTGGGAGGGGGTCCTACGAGCAGTACTTC.